These 23 T cell receptor beta chains originate from one sample sequenced in a study of shared clonotypes between healthy human individuals. The protocol was immunoSEQ multiplex PCR, while the TCRdb copy is restricted to in-frame clones and leaves out a portion. The table includes around 1.6 million clones, 98% detected once. Material: naive CD4+ T cells sorted from blood. The subset here: CD45RA+ positively selected. Receptor source: a man aged 25-45 years in good health.

The V and J genes are TRBV6-1 and TRBJ2-7, with TRBD1 identical over 8 bases. J was trimmed by 2 bases and V by 8 bases; bases with no gene match: 8. The CDR3 spans 14 residues. From germline, CDR1 is MNHNS and CDR2 SASEGT. DNA for the CDR3: TGTGCCAGCGACCTCGGGACAGGTACCTACGAGCAGTACTTC. Protein: CASDLGTGTYEQYF.

The rearrangement joins TRBV4-1 to TRBJ1-5; perhaps TRBD1 as D (5 bases). This CDR3 contains 15 residues. Germline V gene sequence: CDR1 MGHRA, CDR2 YSYEKL. V was shortened by 1 base and J by 2 bases, with 9 bases between the two germline ends. CDR3 nucleotides: TGCGCCAGCAGCCAAGGCCAGGGTGGCAATCAGCCCCAGCATTTT. It is translated as CASSQGQGGNQPQHF.

The genes are TRBV2 and TRBJ1-2; weak D call: TRBD1 (5 bases). The V end lost 8 bases, the J end lost 0 bases, and 10 bases lay between the germline ends. The CDR3 extends over 13 amino acids. The germline gives CDR1 SNHLY, CDR2 FYNNEI. The CDR3 sequence is CASSRGTNYGYTF. CDR3 nucleotide sequence: TGTGCCAGCTCTCGGGGGACTAACTATGGCTACACCTTC.

The J gene is TRBJ2-7, the V gene TRBV7-2; D remains ambiguous. Trimming took off 3 bases at V and 5 bases at J, with 14 bases between the two ends. This CDR3 is built from 14 residues. Germline assignment: CDR1 SGHTA and CDR2 FQGNSA. The CDR3 region has the DNA TGTGCCAGCAGCTTCCGGGCAGTCAGAAACGAGCAGTACTTC. Translated: CASSFRAVRNEQYF.

The chain links TRBV4-1 to TRBJ2-7; D not certain. V was trimmed by 2 bases and J by 0 bases, leaving 14 bases between them. Germline V gene data show CDR1 as MGHRA and CDR2 as YSYEKL. The CDR3 sequence is 16 residues long. CDR3 sequence reads: CASSQLKSPSSYEQYF. The DNA for the CDR3 is TGCGCCAGCAGCCAACTGAAGTCCCCGAGCTCCTACGAGCAGTACTTC.

V is TRBV27 and J is TRBJ2-7, with D hard to call. In germline, CDR1 is MNHEY, CDR2 SMNVEV (reference sequence). V was pared by 1 base and J by 0 bases, with 19 bases between. CDR3 length: 18 amino acids. The CDR3 is CASSLFPPIGGNSYEQYF. CDR3 nucleotides: TGTGCCAGCAGTTTATTTCCCCCGATTGGCGGTAACTCCTACGAGCAGTACTTC.

The rearrangement uses TRBV11-2 and TRBJ2-3; D not certain. The CDR3 length is 13 residues. V gave up 8 bases and J gave up 1 base, with 10 bases separating them. Germline CDR1 and CDR2: SGHAT and FQNNGV. The CDR3 region is CASRAWGTDTQYF. CDR3 DNA sequence: TGTGCCAGCCGCGCTTGGGGCACAGATACGCAGTATTTT.

This chain links TRBV7-2 with TRBJ1-1; D is uncertain. This CDR3 spans 14 amino acids. The germline gives CDR1 SGHTA, CDR2 FQGNSA. Trimming took 2 bases from V and 1 from J, leaving 8 bases between them. The CDR3 sequence is CASSLHRGNTEAFF. The CDR3 nucleotides read TGTGCCAGCAGCTTACATCGGGGGAACACTGAAGCTTTCTTT.

The chain recombines TRBV5-1 with TRBJ2-7; 7 nucleotides align to TRBD1. The CDR3 is 13 amino acids. V lost 4 bases and J lost 3; bases outside the gene matches: 4. CDR1 is SGHRS, CDR2 YFSETQ, per germline. The CDR3 coding sequence is TGCGCCAGCAGCACAGGGGTGGTCTACGAGCAGTACTTC. Translating gives CASSTGVVYEQYF.

On this clone itself: Within the sample, other DNA sequences also encode this same CDR3. The CDR3 sequence: CASSLRGETQYF. CDR3 coding DNA: TGTGCCAGCAGCTTGAGAGGGGAGACCCAGTACTTC. The V gene is TRBV7-2, the J gene TRBJ2-5, with D perhaps matching TRBD2 (5 bases). Trimming pared 3 bases from V and 5 bases from J, leaving 7 bases between. Germline-derived CDR1 and CDR2 are SGHTA and FQGNSA. This CDR3 comprises 12 residues.

The chain combines TRBV29-1 with TRBJ2-3; 12 positions match TRBD2. Losses at the gene ends were 2 bases for V and 2 bases for J; bases not matched to a gene: 2. The CDR3 runs to 15 residues. From germline, CDR1 is SQVTM and CDR2 ANQGSEA. The CDR3 loop is CSVELAGGFTDTQYF. The CDR3, as DNA: TGCAGCGTTGAACTAGCGGGAGGGTTCACAGATACGCAGTATTTT.

The rearrangement uses TRBV18 and TRBJ2-7; TRBD1 aligns across 7 bases. In germline, CDR1 is KGHSH, CDR2 LQKENI. The CDR3 sequence is 15 residues long. J gave up 0 bases and V 4 bases, and 6 bases lay outside the gene matches. DNA for the CDR3: TGTGCCAGCTCACTGCCGGGACAGAACTCCTACGAGCAGTACTTC. Protein: CASSLPGQNSYEQYF.

This chain connects TRBV28 to TRBJ2-7; possible D gene TRBD2, 6 bases. Germline CDR1 MDHEN, CDR2 SYDVKM. The length of the CDR3 is 14 residues. V lost 7 bases to trimming and J lost 1 base, with 14 bases between them. CDR3 sequence reads: CASTRHRGSYEQYF. The CDR3 DNA reads TGTGCCAGCACCCGACATCGGGGGTCCTACGAGCAGTACTTC.

CDR3 in DNA: TGCGCCAGCAGCTACGGACAGGCTGGAAACACCATATATTTT. As protein: CASSYGQAGNTIYF. The J gene is TRBJ1-3, the V gene TRBV5-1; 7 bases are a match to TRBD1. Per germline, CDR1 SGHRS and CDR2 YFSETQ. This CDR3 contains 14 residues. With V trimmed by 3 bases and J by 2 bases, 2 bases remained unmatched. Supplemented by reference TRBV5-1 and TRBJ1-3, the full variable domain reads KAGVTQTPRYLIKTRGQQVTLSCSPISGHRSVSWYQQTPGQGLQFLFEYFSETQRNKGNFPGRFSGRQFSNSRSEMNVSTLELGDSALYLCASSYGQAGNTIYFGEGSWLTVV.

The chain has TRBV7-2 and TRBJ2-2; D tentatively fits TRBD1 or TRBD2 (5 bases each). Deletions cut 2 bases from V and 7 bases from J, with 14 bases between. Germline assignment: CDR1 SGHTA and CDR2 FQGNSA. The CDR3 loop spans 15 amino acids. The CDR3 DNA is TGTGCCAGCAGCTTACGTTTAGGGACGAGCGGGGAGCTGTTTTTT. Translation: CASSLRLGTSGELFF.

The rearrangement uses TRBV6-1 and TRBJ2-7; D perhaps matches TRBD1 (5 bases). Deletions cut 8 bases from V and 1 base from J, with 12 bases between. The V gene's germline CDR1 is MNHNS and CDR2 SASEGT. This CDR3 is 13 amino acids long. DNA for the CDR3: TGTGCCAGCTGCATGGGGCTTTCCTACGAGCAGTACTTC. Residues: CASCMGLSYEQYF.

The gene calls are TRBV5-1 and TRBJ2-3; 14 positions match TRBD2. The CDR3 runs to 17 residues. Germline V lookup: CDR1 SGHRS, CDR2 YFSETQ. Germline trimming cut 4 bases from V and 0 bases from J; bases unmatched to any gene: 4. CDR3 in amino acids: CASSGGLAGVSTDTQYF. Here the CDR3 DNA reads TGCGCCAGCAGCGGGGGACTAGCGGGAGTGAGCACAGATACGCAGTATTTT.

The J gene is TRBJ2-5, the V gene TRBV5-1; 9 positions match TRBD2. Germline values: CDR1 SGHRS, CDR2 YFSETQ. V lost 0 bases and J lost 0; bases outside the gene matches: 9. This CDR3 spans 18 amino acids. The CDR3 coding sequence is TGCGCCAGCAGCTTGGATTCTGGGCGGGAGGGCAACCAAGAGACCCAGTACTTC. Its translation is CASSLDSGREGNQETQYF.

V is TRBV10-3 and J is TRBJ2-6; D remains ambiguous. Germline values: CDR1 ENHRY, CDR2 SYGVKD. The ends were cut back, 10 bases at V and 1 base at J, with 11 bases in the middle. The CDR3 consists of 14 residues. CDR3 DNA sequence: TGTGCCAGCCATAAGGGTTCTGGGGCCAACGTCCTGACTTTC. Encoded protein: CASHKGSGANVLTF.

The CDR3: CASSQDPQRVPPQPQHF. The CDR3 DNA reads as TGTGCCAGCAGCCAAGATCCCCAAAGGGTACCCCCTCAGCCCCAGCATTTT. The chain combines TRBV7-9 with TRBJ1-5; D is unresolved. V was trimmed by 5 bases and J by 6 bases, leaving 23 bases between them. This CDR3 is built from 17 residues. Germline CDR1 is SEHNR and CDR2 is FQNEAQ (reference sequence).

The chain has TRBV28 and TRBJ2-1; no firm D call. V was pared by 7 bases and J by 3 bases, with 19 bases between. Germline values: CDR1 MDHEN, CDR2 SYDVKM. This CDR3 has 16 residues. The CDR3 DNA sequence: TGTGCCAGCACCTTATCCCATTCCTGGGGCTACAATGAGCAGTTCTTC. Residues: CASTLSHSWGYNEQFF. Complete variable domain (other parts from reference TRBV28 and TRBJ2-1): DVKVTQSSRYLVKRTGEKVFLECVQDMDHENMFWYRQDPGLGLRLIYFSYDVKMKEKGDIPEGYSVSREKKERFSLILESASTNQTSMYLCASTLSHSWGYNEQFFGPGTRLTVL.

The chain couples TRBV19 to TRBJ2-5, with TRBD2 matching 8 bases. The CDR3 spans 15 residues. The V gene's germline CDR1 is LNHDA and CDR2 SQIVND (reference sequence). V was clipped by 5 bases and J by 6 bases; unmatched bases: 11. CDR3 sequence: CASSPLADGIKTQYF. The CDR3 DNA reads as TGTGCCAGTAGTCCACTAGCGGACGGGATAAAGACCCAGTACTTC.

This chain links TRBV4-3 with TRBJ2-7, with 7 nucleotides matching TRBD1. The V and J ends lost 0 bases and 2 bases, in that order; junction bases with no gene match: 7. This CDR3 has 16 amino acids. From germline, CDR1 is LGHNA and CDR2 YSLEER. The CDR3 DNA reads TGCGCCAGCAGCCAAGACCCAAGGACAGGCCCCTACGAGCAGTACTTC. Translation: CASSQDPRTGPYEQYF.